These 11 T cell receptor beta chains were all obtained from the same sample, sequenced in a study of cytomegalovirus exposure and HLA in healthy donors. Vbeta (60) and Jbeta (13) primers were used in the PCR. Assay: immunoSEQ multiplex PCR; the TCRdb copy retains only in-frame clones and omits some. Of 25,000 or so clones in the sample, more than 70% were seen once. The sequencing sample was made of PBMCs. These receptors all stem from a male donor in good health and CMV-seronegative.

The chain has TRBV14 and TRBJ2-2; TRBD2 aligns across 10 bases. CDR1 is SGHDN and CDR2 is FVKESK in the germline V gene. This CDR3 contains 18 residues. Losses at the gene ends were 0 bases for V and 4 bases for J; bases not matched to a gene: 8. The CDR3 DNA reads TGTGCCAGCAGCCAAGATGTCTCTAGCGGGAGCAGCACCGGGGAGCTGTTTTTT. It yields the protein CASSQDVSSGSSTGELFF. Full variable domain (outside the CDR3, taken from reference TRBV14 and TRBJ2-2): EAGVTQFPSHSVIEKGQTVTLRCDPISGHDNLYWYRRVMGKEIKFLLHFVKESKQDESGMPNNRFLAERTGGTYSTLKVQPAELEDSGVYFCASSQDVSSGSSTGELFFGEGSRLTVL.

The V and J genes are TRBV4-3 and TRBJ2-5, with 8 nucleotides matching TRBD2. Germline-derived CDR1 and CDR2 are LGHNA and YSLEER. With 0 bases clipped from V and 2 bases from J, the junction kept 2 bases outside the gene matches. The CDR3 is 15 amino acids. The CDR3 loop is CASSQDGGVQETQYF. The CDR3 DNA sequence: TGCGCCAGCAGCCAAGACGGGGGGGTACAAGAGACCCAGTACTTC.

This clone has just one count. V usage is TRBV6-1 and J usage is TRBJ2-7; 8 bases are a match to TRBD1. Germline values: CDR1 MNHNS, CDR2 SASEGT. The CDR3 contains 13 residues. J was trimmed by 3 bases and V by 7 bases; bases with no gene match: 5. CDR3 amino acids: CASIGQGIYEQYF. The CDR3 coding sequence is TGTGCCAGCATAGGACAGGGTATCTACGAGCAGTACTTC.

V usage is TRBV2 and J usage is TRBJ1-5; no reliable D call. CDR3 length: 15 residues. Between the trimmed V and J ends, which lost 0 bases and 7 bases, there was a span of 13 bases. CDR1 SNHLY and CDR2 FYNNEI come from the germline V gene. Here the CDR3 DNA reads TGTGCCAGCAGTGAAGCGCTTGACACCCCACAGCCCCAGCATTTT. Encoded protein: CASSEALDTPQPQHF. Full variable domain (remainder filled in from reference TRBV2 and TRBJ1-5): EPEVTQTPSHQVTQMGQEVILRCVPISNHLYFYWYRQILGQKVEFLVSFYNNEISEKSEIFDDQFSVERPDGSNFTLKIRSTKLEDSAMYFCASSEALDTPQPQHFGDGTRLSIL.

V gene TRBV11-2 combines with J gene TRBJ2-4; 10 nucleotides line up with TRBD1. The CDR3 covers 19 residues. The V gene end was trimmed by 1 base and the J gene end by 2 bases; junction bases not matched to a gene: 11. CDR1 SGHAT and CDR2 FQNNGV come from the germline V gene. CDR3 sequence: CASSLVRGGTGDSKNIQYF. The CDR3 DNA reads as TGTGCCAGCAGCTTAGTTCGAGGCGGGACAGGGGATTCCAAAAACATTCAGTACTTC.

The rearrangement links TRBV20-1 to TRBJ2-1; D is unresolved. V lost 6 bases, J lost 4 bases, and 7 bases lay in between. The CDR3 loop spans 11 amino acids. CDR1 is DFQATT and CDR2 is SNEGSKA in the germline V gene (reference sequence). The CDR3 sequence is CSAVTYNEQFF. The CDR3 DNA follows: TGCAGTGCAGTTACATACAATGAGCAGTTCTTC.

The CDR3 region has the DNA TGTGCCAGCAGTTTCGGGCGGGAGGGTAAGGGGGAGACCCAGTACTTC. Protein sequence: CASSFGREGKGETQYF. The V call is TRBV27, the J call TRBJ2-5, with 9 bases fitting TRBD2. Germline trimming cut 3 bases from V and 5 bases from J; bases unmatched to any gene: 10. Germline CDR1 reads MNHEY; CDR2 reads SMNVEV (reference sequence). CDR3 length: 16 residues.

The sample holds a few counts of this clone. CDR3 in DNA: TGCGCCAGCACCTACTTCGGGTTAGCGGGAGCTAATGAGCAGTTCTTC. Its protein is CASTYFGLAGANEQFF. The chain carries TRBV5-1 and TRBJ2-1; 9 bases fit TRBD2. V was pared by 6 bases and J by 7 bases, with 14 bases of the junction left unmatched. Germline V gene data show CDR1 as SGHRS and CDR2 as YFSETQ. The CDR3 consists of 16 residues.

This clone turned up a few times. This chain connects TRBV2 to TRBJ2-3, with 7 bases aligning to TRBD2. Germline trimming cut 4 bases from V and 3 bases from J; bases unmatched to any gene: 4. The V gene's germline CDR1 is SNHLY and CDR2 FYNNEI. The CDR3 is 14 amino acids. CDR3 nucleotides: TGTGCCAGCAGTGTTCGGCGGGAGACAGATACGCAGTATTTT. Its protein is CASSVRRETDTQYF.

V and J are TRBV5-1 and TRBJ2-3; D remains unclear. V was cut by 0 bases and J by 0 bases, with 8 bases left in between. Germline V CDR1 and CDR2: SGHRS, YFSETQ. The CDR3 has 15 residues. The CDR3 reads CASSLVPQSTDTQYF. The CDR3 DNA reads as TGCGCCAGCAGCTTGGTTCCCCAGAGCACAGATACGCAGTATTTT.

This clone has only a few counts. This chain joins TRBV4-1 and TRBJ2-3, with TRBD1 as a possible D gene (6 bases). V dropped 2 bases and J dropped 3 bases, with 12 bases sitting between them. CDR3 length: 15 residues. Germline-derived CDR1 and CDR2 are MGHRA and YSYEKL. CDR3 protein: CASSQPGHKTDTQYF. The DNA for the CDR3 is TGCGCCAGCAGCCAACCGGGACACAAAACAGATACGCAGTATTTT.